The sequence of this T cell receptor beta chain was determined in a study of T cell clonotyping in hematopoietic cell transplantation. Findings of the study overall: At the given depth, recipient repertoires were over 95% de novo clonotypes. CD4 and CD8 repertoire contributions could not be separated without sorting. Recipient TCR diversity dropped after transplant; expanded clonotypes rose from day 30 to 180.

This table comes from immunoSEQ multiplex PCR, and its TCRdb copy is limited to in-frame clones, with some not included. The sample lists tens of thousands of clones, roughly 88% occurring once. Remarks on this clone: What it binds is not known.

Trimming pared 0 bases from V and 3 bases from J, leaving 9 bases between. The CDR3 length is 15 residues. CDR1 LGHNA and CDR2 YSLEER come from the germline V gene. The sequencing sample was made of peripheral blood mononuclear cells. The sequence came from a woman between 40 and 50 years old in good health. Some clones in this sample may be carry-over from other donors' samples. This chain uses TRBV4-3 with TRBJ1-3, with D tentatively TRBD1 (5 bases). The CDR3 sequence: CASSQDPQGGNTIYF. The DNA for the CDR3 is TGCGCCAGCAGCCAAGACCCCCAGGGTGGAAACACCATATATTTT.